These 32 T cell receptor beta chains came from one sample sequenced in a study of blood T cell repertoires in COVID-19. The data were produced by immunoSEQ multiplex PCR, yet TCRdb's version contains in-frame clones alone and is incomplete. The repertoire holds fewer than 350,000 clones, with around 85% as singletons. Sequencing was carried out using peripheral blood. All receptors derive from a human donor in a cohort sampled during active COVID-19.

The gene calls are TRBV10-3 and TRBJ1-1; D uncertain. The germline V and J ends were trimmed by 5 bases and 1 base, with 8 bases remaining between them. The germline V gene encodes CDR1 ENHRY and CDR2 SYGVKD. CDR3 length: 13 residues. The CDR3 DNA follows: TGTGCCATCAGTCCCGCAGGGAACACTGAAGCTTTCTTT. Its protein product is CAISPAGNTEAFF.

This clone was observed a handful of times. The chain has TRBV5-1 and TRBJ2-3; possible D gene TRBD1, 6 bases. Between the trimmed V and J ends, which lost 4 bases and 2 bases, there was a span of 8 bases. The CDR3 contains 13 residues. Per germline, CDR1 SGHRS and CDR2 YFSETQ. CDR3 amino acids: CASSDRSTDTQYF. CDR3 bases: TGCGCCAGCAGCGACAGGTCCACAGATACGCAGTATTTT.

This rearrangement joins TRBV2 to TRBJ1-5; TRBD1 is a possible D gene (6 bases). Trimming stripped 3 bases from V and 4 bases from J, with 10 bases between. Germline values: CDR1 SNHLY, CDR2 FYNNEI. CDR3 length equals 14 residues. CDR3 loop: CASSEGGANQPQHF. CDR3 DNA: TGTGCCAGCAGTGAGGGGGGGGCGAATCAGCCCCAGCATTTT.

V gene TRBV13 combines with J gene TRBJ2-7; 9 bases align to TRBD1. CDR1 PRHDT and CDR2 FYEKMQ come from the germline V gene (reference sequence). V shed 4 bases, J shed 3 bases, and the junction held 4 bases outside the gene matches. This CDR3 has 14 residues. CDR3 DNA: TGTGCCAGCAGCTACGGGACAGGGCTCTACGAGCAGTACTTC. Protein product: CASSYGTGLYEQYF.

This clone was picked up a small number of times. Other DNA sequences in the sample encode the same CDR3. The chain links TRBV5-1 to TRBJ2-3; TRBD2 matches at 9 bases. V was pared by 4 bases and J by 6 bases, with 6 bases of the junction left unmatched. This CDR3 is built from 14 residues. From germline, CDR1 is SGHRS and CDR2 YFSETQ. The CDR3 protein is CASSEGLARDTQYF. The CDR3 coding sequence is TGCGCCAGCAGCGAGGGACTAGCAAGGGATACGCAGTATTTT.

The chain employs TRBV5-1 and TRBJ2-7; 9 bases match TRBD1. J lost 4 bases, V lost 0 bases, and 5 bases had no gene match. Germline-derived CDR1 and CDR2 are SGHRS and YFSETQ. This CDR3 spans 15 amino acids. The chain's CDR3 is CASSLGDRETYEQYF. The CDR3 DNA follows: TGCGCCAGCAGCTTGGGGGACAGGGAGACGTACGAGCAGTACTTC.

This chain joins TRBV27 and TRBJ2-4; unclear D gene. Germline CDR1 MNHEY, CDR2 SMNVEV (reference sequence). This CDR3 contains 11 residues. The ends were cut back, 4 bases at V and 4 bases at J, with 2 bases in the middle. The CDR3 is CASSSKNIQYF. CDR3 bases: TGTGCCAGCAGTTCAAAAAACATTCAGTACTTC.

The V call is TRBV2, the J call TRBJ1-1, with a weak D call TRBD1 (5 bases). CDR3 length: 12 residues. Germline V CDR1 and CDR2: SNHLY, FYNNEI. V was trimmed by 6 bases and J by 5 bases, leaving 10 bases between them. CDR3 sequence: CASRGGVTEAFF. In DNA, the CDR3 is TGTGCCAGCAGGGGGGGGGTGACTGAAGCTTTCTTT.

The chain uses TRBV21-1 and TRBJ2-3; the listed D gene, TRBD2, was not tested against the DNA. TRBV21-1 is described as a pseudogene. The CDR3 is 17 residues long. The CDR3, as DNA: TGTGCCAGCAGCAAAGTCAAGTGGCTAGCGAACCGAGATACGCAGTATTTT. Translation gives CASSKVKWLANRDTQYF.

The genes are TRBV7-3 and TRBJ2-3, with 9 bases fitting TRBD2. V gave up 5 bases and J gave up 4 bases; unmatched junction bases: 25. The CDR3 totals 21 residues. Germline V gives CDR1 SGHTA, CDR2 FQGTGA. The DNA for the CDR3 is TGTGCCAGCAGCCCCCACGGGGTGCGGGGGGGCCTACGGCGACTCGCAGATACGCAGTATTTT. This gives the protein CASSPHGVRGGLRRLADTQYF.

The CDR3 protein is CASSPRLAGGDEQYF. In DNA form, the CDR3 reads TGTGCCAGCAGCCCTCGACTAGCGGGGGGTGACGAGCAGTACTTC. The rearrangement joins TRBV7-2 to TRBJ2-7, with 13 bases matching TRBD2. The CDR3 spans 15 residues. Germline assignment: CDR1 SGHTA and CDR2 FQGNSA. J lost 5 bases, V lost 5 bases, and 6 bases had no gene match. The complete variable domain, with remaining parts taken from reference TRBV7-2 and TRBJ2-7, reads GAGVSQSPSNKVTEKGKDVELRCDPISGHTALYWYRQSLGQGLEFLIYFQGNSAPDKSGLPSDRFSAERTGGSVSTLTIQRTQQEDSAVYLCASSPRLAGGDEQYFGPGTRLTVT.

The chain uses TRBV5-6 and TRBJ1-2; unclear D gene. The CDR3 length is 10 residues. CDR1 is SGHDT, CDR2 YYEEEE, per germline. V lost 4 bases and J lost 11, with 9 bases in between. The CDR3 coding sequence is TGTGCCAGCAGCCCCCCCGGGTACACCTTC. It codes for CASSPPGYTF.

J is TRBJ1-1 and V is TRBV11-2; possibly TRBD1 for D (5 bases). CDR3 length: 13 residues. The V gene lost 1 base and the J gene lost 4 bases, with 7 bases spanning the gap. The V gene's germline CDR1 is SGHAT and CDR2 FQNNGV. CDR3 coding DNA: TGTGCCAGCAGCTTAGTGACAGTCACTGAAGCTTTCTTT. Translated: CASSLVTVTEAFF.

V gene TRBV30 combines with J gene TRBJ2-5, with 10 positions matching TRBD1. The V gene's germline CDR1 is GTSNPN and CDR2 SVGIG (reference sequence). The CDR3 is made up of 15 amino acids. Unmatched junction bases numbered 7, after V lost 2 bases and J lost 4 bases. The CDR3 bases are TGTGCCTGGAGTCCCGGGACAGGGGATAGAGAGACCCAGTACTTC. This encodes CAWSPGTGDRETQYF.

The CDR3 DNA follows: TGCGCCAGCAGCTATTTCATCATTCGAGGGAGCACCGGGGAGCTGTTTTTT. This encodes CASSYFIIRGSTGELFF. The chain combines TRBV5-1 with TRBJ2-2; D possibly corresponds to TRBD2 (5 bases). V lost 3 bases and J 4 bases, leaving 19 bases between the germline ends. The V gene's germline CDR1 is SGHRS and CDR2 YFSETQ. The CDR3 extends over 17 amino acids.

The genes are TRBV7-9 and TRBJ1-1, with a tentative D call TRBD1 (5 bases). Germline CDR1 is SEHNR and CDR2 is FQNEAQ (reference sequence). The V and J ends lost 1 base and 4 bases respectively, with 16 bases between them. This CDR3 region has 16 residues. The CDR3 loop reads CASSLVYVNRGTEAFF. CDR3 sequence (DNA): TGTGCCAGCAGCTTAGTTTATGTTAATAGGGGCACTGAAGCTTTCTTT.

The chain recombines TRBV10-2 with TRBJ2-2, with D uncertain. Looked up from germline, CDR1 is WSHSY and CDR2 is SAAADI. Trimming stripped 3 bases from V and 6 bases from J, with 11 bases between. CDR3 length equals 14 residues. CDR3: CASSENFVAGELFF. For the CDR3, the DNA is TGCGCCAGCAGTGAAAACTTCGTCGCCGGGGAGCTGTTTTTT.

The chain links TRBV7-2 to TRBJ1-3; D possibly corresponds to TRBD1 (5 bases). CDR3 size: 14 residues. Trimming took 3 bases from V and 6 from J, leaving 12 bases between them. Per germline, CDR1 SGHTA and CDR2 FQGNSA. CDR3 sequence (DNA): TGTGCCAGCAGCTTCGTGACAGTCTCAAACACCATATATTTT. Its protein is CASSFVTVSNTIYF. Full variable domain (remainder filled in from reference TRBV7-2 and TRBJ1-3): GAGVSQSPSNKVTEKGKDVELRCDPISGHTALYWYRQSLGQGLEFLIYFQGNSAPDKSGLPSDRFSAERTGGSVSTLTIQRTQQEDSAVYLCASSFVTVSNTIYFGEGSWLTVV.

The chain couples TRBV18 to TRBJ2-1; TRBD2 matches at 10 bases. With 6 bases clipped from V and 0 bases from J, the junction kept 2 bases outside the gene matches. CDR3 length: 15 amino acids. Germline loops: CDR1 KGHSH, CDR2 LQKENI. CDR3 region: CASSRLAGSYNEQFF. The CDR3 DNA sequence: TGTGCCAGCTCTCGACTAGCGGGCTCCTACAATGAGCAGTTCTTC.

The V and J genes are TRBV5-1 and TRBJ1-6, with D possibly being TRBD1 (6 bases). The V end was cut by 1 base, the J end by 4 bases, with 12 bases between. CDR3 length: 16 residues. The germline gives CDR1 SGHRS, CDR2 YFSETQ. The CDR3 DNA sequence: TGCGCCAGCAGCTTGCAGGCAGGGGCTTATAATTCACCCCTCCACTTT. Amino acid sequence: CASSLQAGAYNSPLHF. The full variable domain, rest sourced from reference TRBV5-1 and TRBJ1-6, is KAGVTQTPRYLIKTRGQQVTLSCSPISGHRSVSWYQQTPGQGLQFLFEYFSETQRNKGNFPGRFSGRQFSNSRSEMNVSTLELGDSALYLCASSLQAGAYNSPLHFGNGTRLTVT.

The gene calls are TRBV3-1 (or the pseudogene TRBV3-2) and TRBJ2-3, with 7 nucleotides matching TRBD2. The trim removed 2 bases at V and 2 bases at J, leaving 10 bases unmatched. Germline lookup yields CDR1 LGHDT and CDR2 YNNKEL (reference sequence). The CDR3 totals 17 residues. In DNA form, the CDR3 reads TGTGCCAGCAGCCAACTGCGCGGGGGTGGTTTCACAGATACGCAGTATTTT. Its protein product is CASSQLRGGGFTDTQYF.

The chain's CDR3 is CASSDRGNSPLHF. The CDR3 bases are TGTGCCAGCAGCGACAGGGGGAATTCACCCCTCCACTTT. The J gene is TRBJ1-6, the V gene TRBV7-9; 9 bases line up with TRBD1. CDR3 length: 13 amino acids. Germline CDR1 SEHNR, CDR2 FQNEAQ (reference sequence). The ends lost 5 bases at V and 7 bases at J; junction bases unmatched: 0. Filled out from reference TRBV7-9 and TRBJ1-6, the complete variable domain reads DTGVSQNPRHKITKRGQNVTFRCDPISEHNRLYWYRQTLGQGPEFLTYFQNEAQLEKSRLLSDRFSAERPKGSFSTLEIQRTEQGDSAMYLCASSDRGNSPLHFGNGTRLTVT.

The rearrangement uses TRBV6-1 and TRBJ2-5; the D gene is possibly TRBD1 (6 bases). This CDR3 contains 18 residues. The V end lost 0 bases, the J end lost 5 bases, and 22 bases lay between the germline ends. Per the germline V gene, CDR1 is MNHNS and CDR2 is SASEGT. The CDR3 sequence: CASSEALRGGVRVETQYF. CDR3 nucleotide sequence: TGTGCCAGCAGTGAAGCGTTGCGAGGGGGAGTCCGCGTGGAGACCCAGTACTTC.

V and J are TRBV6-5 and TRBJ2-7; TRBD2 matches at 11 bases. V was pared by 5 bases and J by 5 bases, with 5 bases of the junction left unmatched. Germline V gives CDR1 MNHEY, CDR2 SVGAGI. CDR3 length: 14 amino acids. The CDR3 coding sequence is TGTGCCAGCAGTACCCTAGCGGGGGGCCACGAGCAGTACTTC. Its protein product is CASSTLAGGHEQYF.

This clone was recorded once. V gene TRBV18 combines with J gene TRBJ2-2, with 9 bases matching TRBD1. V shed 4 bases and J 4 bases; nucleotides not matched to a gene: 7. There are 16 residues in the CDR3. Germline values: CDR1 KGHSH, CDR2 LQKENI. The CDR3: CASSQQGALVTGELFF. The CDR3 DNA follows: TGTGCCAGCTCACAACAGGGGGCGTTGGTCACCGGGGAGCTGTTTTTT.

This clone has a handful of counts. The rearrangement uses TRBV19 and TRBJ1-5, with a tentative D call TRBD1 (5 bases). The germline gives CDR1 LNHDA, CDR2 SQIVND (reference sequence). Trimming took 4 bases from V and 1 from J, leaving 17 bases between them. The CDR3 runs to 17 residues. The CDR3 bases are TGTGCCAGTAGTACCAGCGGGGGGGGGTGGAGCAATCAGCCCCAGCATTTT. Protein sequence: CASSTSGGGWSNQPQHF.

CDR3 nucleotide sequence: TGTGCCAGCAGTTACTCGACGGGGGGCAATCAGCCCCAGCATTTT. Translated, it gives CASSYSTGGNQPQHF. The rearrangement uses TRBV6-2 or TRBV6-3 and TRBJ1-5; weak D call: TRBD1 (5 bases). Per germline, CDR1 MNHEY and CDR2 SVGEGT. The CDR3 contains 15 residues. Trimming left V 0 bases short and J 2 bases short, with 8 bases between.

This clone has just a few counts. In the same sample, other DNA sequences code for this CDR3. The chain carries TRBV9 and TRBJ1-3; D uncertain. The CDR3 is 13 residues long. Trimming cost V 3 bases and J 0 bases, with 4 bases left between them. Germline loops: CDR1 SGDLS, CDR2 YYNGEE. In DNA form, the CDR3 reads TGTGCCAGCAGCGACAGCTCTGGAAACACCATATATTTT. Translation: CASSDSSGNTIYF.

The J gene is TRBJ1-2, the V gene TRBV19; TRBD1 matches at 8 bases. CDR3 length equals 15 residues. The germline CDR1 and CDR2 sequences are LNHDA and SQIVND (reference sequence). The V segment lost 7 bases and the J segment 5 bases; nucleotides outside the gene matches: 12. The CDR3, as DNA: TGTGCCAGTACGCACCTTACAGGGGGGACTTATGGCTACACCTTC. Its protein is CASTHLTGGTYGYTF. Looking up the rest from reference TRBV19 and TRBJ1-2 gives the full variable domain: DGGITQSPKYLFRKEGQNVTLSCEQNLNHDAMYWYRQDPGQGLRLIYYSQIVNDFQKGDIAEGYSVSREKKESFPLTVTSAQKNPTAFYLCASTHLTGGTYGYTFGSGTRLTVV.

The chain joins TRBV7-6 to TRBJ2-7; 8 bases are a match to TRBD1. J lost 4 bases, V lost 5 bases, and 4 bases had no gene match. CDR1 SGHVS and CDR2 FNYEAQ come from the germline V gene. The CDR3 is 13 amino acids. CDR3 sequence: CASSPRQGYEQYF. The CDR3 region has the DNA TGTGCCAGCAGCCCTCGACAGGGGTACGAGCAGTACTTC.

This clone was seen just once. The chain has TRBV5-4 and TRBJ2-4; D remains ambiguous. The CDR3 consists of 13 residues. CDR1 and CDR2 (germline): SGHNT, YYREEE (reference sequence). The V gene lost 4 bases and the J gene lost 3 bases, with 8 bases spanning the gap. CDR3 sequence (DNA): TGTGCCAGCAGCACCCCCGGCAAAAACATTCAGTACTTC. Translating it yields CASSTPGKNIQYF.

The V gene is TRBV7-8, the J gene TRBJ2-7; D gene ambiguous. CDR1 is SGHVS and CDR2 is FQNEAQ in the germline V gene. The CDR3 has 13 residues. V shed 1 base and J shed 4 bases, with 8 bases lying between them. The CDR3 spells CASSLEPKYEQYF. The CDR3 bases are TGTGCCAGCAGCTTAGAGCCAAAATACGAGCAGTACTTC.